These 23 T cell receptor beta chains were sequenced from one sample in a study of blood T cell repertoires in COVID-19. Profiled with immunoSEQ multiplex PCR; TCRdb holds only in-frame clones, not every one. The repertoire holds 110,000 to 150,000 clones, with around 82% as singletons. The sample was peripheral blood. The receptors stem from a man aged 55 to 70 with acute or convalescent COVID-19.

There are a few counts of this clone. The chain has TRBV15 and TRBJ2-7; a weak D match, TRBD2 (5 bases). The V and J ends lost 5 bases and 6 bases respectively, with 20 bases between them. Germline-derived CDR1 and CDR2 are LNHNV and YYDKDF (reference sequence). The CDR3 is 15 residues long. The CDR3 protein is CATSGMRTLAAEQYF. Written as DNA, the CDR3 is TGTGCCACCAGCGGGATGAGGACCCTAGCCGCCGAGCAGTACTTC. Looking up the rest from reference TRBV15 and TRBJ2-7 gives the full variable domain: DAMVIQNPRYQVTQFGKPVTLSCSQTLNHNVMYWYQQKSSQAPKLLFHYYDKDFNNEADTPDNFQSRRPNTSFCFLDIRSPGLGDTAMYLCATSGMRTLAAEQYFGPGTRLTVT.

The chain employs TRBV10-2 and TRBJ2-2; D ambiguous. V lost 3 bases to trimming and J lost 6 bases, with 14 bases between them. Per the germline V gene, CDR1 is WSHSY and CDR2 is SAAADI. The CDR3 sequence is 15 residues long. For the CDR3, the DNA is TGCGCCAGCAGTGAAGCCTGGGCCCGATCCGGGGAGCTGTTTTTT. Its translation is CASSEAWARSGELFF.

CDR3: CASSLQGGPNEKLFF. CDR3 sequence (DNA): TGTGCCAGCAGCCTCCAGGGGGGCCCTAATGAAAAACTGTTTTTT. V gene TRBV7-2 combines with J gene TRBJ1-4, with 7 bases aligning to TRBD1. The CDR3 sequence is 15 residues long. Trimming cost V 5 bases and J 3 bases; bases outside gene matches: 6. Germline CDR1 is SGHTA and CDR2 is FQGNSA.

The V and J genes are TRBV6-5 and TRBJ1-1, with TRBD1 as a possible D gene (6 bases). Germline lookup yields CDR1 MNHEY and CDR2 SVGAGI. Trimming stripped 8 bases from V and 4 bases from J, with 17 bases between. This CDR3 is built from 14 residues. The CDR3 DNA follows: TGTGCCAGCCTTCAGTTGGGAGGGGGCACTGAAGCTTTCTTT. Translated, it gives CASLQLGGGTEAFF.

To note about this clone: The junction differs from germline at one of its ends, possibly a read error. The chain employs TRBV7-7 and TRBJ2-2; D is possibly TRBD2 (5 bases). Germline values: CDR1 SSHAT, CDR2 FNYEAQ (reference sequence). This CDR3 spans 13 amino acids. The CDR3 is CASSLSGAGELFF. DNA for the CDR3: TGTGCTAGCAGCTTATCCGGGGCCGGGGAGCTGTTTTTT.

The chain couples TRBV13 to TRBJ2-7; 8 positions match TRBD1. Germline-derived CDR1 and CDR2 are PRHDT and FYEKMQ (reference sequence). After removal of 5 bases from V and 7 bases from J, the junction contained 10 bases not matched to a gene. CDR3 length: 14 amino acids. The CDR3 region is CASSPGQGLQEQYF. The CDR3 DNA sequence: TGTGCCAGCAGCCCCGGACAGGGCCTCCAGGAGCAGTACTTC.

This chain links TRBV19 with TRBJ2-5; the match to TRBD1 covers 10 bases. Trimming at V came to 6 bases and at J to 5 bases, leaving 6 bases not matched to a gene. The CDR3 consists of 14 residues. CDR1 and CDR2 (germline): LNHDA, SQIVND (reference sequence). In DNA, the CDR3 is TGTGCCAGTAGCAGACAGGGGGCTGGGGAGACCCAGTACTTC. Translating gives CASSRQGAGETQYF.

This chain joins TRBV21-1 and TRBJ2-4; TRBD1 was called by the table and not checked on the DNA. TRBV21-1 is designated a pseudogene. The CDR3 sequence is 15 residues long. The DNA for the CDR3 is TGTGCCAGCAGGGCTGACAGGCGACGTAAAAACATTCAGTACTTC. Translated: CASRADRRRKNIQYF.

This chain links TRBV6-4 with TRBJ1-2; 12 bases map to TRBD1. The V segment lost 3 bases and the J segment 4 bases; nucleotides outside the gene matches: 3. Germline CDR1 MRHNA, CDR2 SNTAGT. The CDR3 totals 15 residues. CDR3 nucleotide sequence: TGTGCCAGCAGTGAGCAGGGACAGGGGGCCTATGGCTACACCTTC. Amino acids: CASSEQGQGAYGYTF.

The chain has TRBV5-1 and TRBJ2-3, with TRBD1 matching over 10 bases. Unmatched junction bases numbered 6, after V lost 4 bases and J lost 4 bases. Germline V gene lookup returns CDR1 SGHRS and CDR2 YFSETQ. The CDR3 runs 15 residues. This CDR3 reads CASSTRDRGSDTQYF. CDR3 DNA: TGCGCCAGCAGCACCCGGGACAGGGGATCAGATACGCAGTATTTT. The whole variable domain, filled in from reference TRBV5-1 and TRBJ2-3, reads KAGVTQTPRYLIKTRGQQVTLSCSPISGHRSVSWYQQTPGQGLQFLFEYFSETQRNKGNFPGRFSGRQFSNSRSEMNVSTLELGDSALYLCASSTRDRGSDTQYFGPGTRLTVL.

V is TRBV28 and J is TRBJ2-7; 10 positions match TRBD2. Unmatched junction bases numbered 15, after V lost 8 bases and J lost 5 bases. The CDR3 contains 16 residues. Germline V gene sequence: CDR1 MDHEN, CDR2 SYDVKM. The CDR3 sequence: CASPPPIAGGSDEQYF. The CDR3 region has the DNA TGTGCCAGCCCTCCCCCCATAGCGGGAGGTAGTGACGAGCAGTACTTC.

The gene calls are TRBV10-3 and TRBJ2-5; 9 bases agree with TRBD2. The CDR3 covers 17 residues. V was pared by 0 bases and J by 7 bases, with 12 bases of the junction left unmatched. Germline lookup yields CDR1 ENHRY and CDR2 SYGVKD. DNA for the CDR3: TGTGCCATCAGTGAGTCGTCGGCTAGCGGGATGCCCGGGACCCAGTACTTC. Translating gives CAISESSASGMPGTQYF.

The genes are TRBV6-5 and TRBJ1-1; D unclear. The CDR3 covers 12 residues. Germline assignment: CDR1 MNHEY and CDR2 SVGAGI. With 6 bases removed from V and 1 base from J, the gap between germline ends came to 6 bases. Here the CDR3 reads CASSTRNTEAFF. CDR3 sequence (DNA): TGTGCCAGCAGCACCAGGAACACTGAAGCTTTCTTT.

This clone has a handful of counts. The gene calls are TRBV2 and TRBJ2-2; 8 nucleotides align to TRBD2. This CDR3 has 16 residues. Germline CDR1 and CDR2: SNHLY and FYNNEI. The J segment lost 2 bases and the V segment lost 1 base, leaving 3 bases of the junction unmatched. The CDR3 is CASSEGLATNTGELFF. For the CDR3, the DNA is TGTGCCAGCAGTGAAGGACTAGCGACCAACACCGGGGAGCTGTTTTTT.

The chain carries TRBV5-1 and TRBJ2-1, with 8 nucleotides matching TRBD2. The CDR3 spans 14 residues. CDR1 SGHRS and CDR2 YFSETQ come from the germline V gene. V trimming: 4 bases; J trimming: 5 bases; junction bases outside the gene matches: 5. The CDR3 here is CASSGSGRNNEQFF. The CDR3 region has the DNA TGCGCCAGCAGCGGCAGCGGGAGAAACAATGAGCAGTTCTTC.

The chain combines TRBV5-1 with TRBJ2-1; 9 nucleotides match TRBD1. The CDR3 runs to 13 residues. With V trimmed by 10 bases and J by 4 bases, 6 bases remained unmatched. The V gene's germline CDR1 is SGHRS and CDR2 YFSETQ. The CDR3 region is CASRDREYNEQFF. The CDR3 nucleotides are TGCGCCTCCCGGGACAGGGAATACAATGAGCAGTTCTTC.

The table lists this clone with a count of one. The V gene is TRBV9, the J gene TRBJ1-1; D ambiguous. Germline CDR1 and CDR2: SGDLS and YYNGEE. The CDR3 runs 14 residues. Trimming stripped 6 bases from V and 3 bases from J, with 15 bases between. DNA for the CDR3: TGTGCCAGCACCGCCTTTTTGTCGGACACTGAAGCTTTCTTT. As protein: CASTAFLSDTEAFF.

V usage is TRBV19 and J usage is TRBJ2-3, with 7 bases fitting TRBD2. Germline V gives CDR1 LNHDA, CDR2 SQIVND (reference sequence). The CDR3 consists of 14 residues. The junction had 5 bases not matched to a gene; V was cut back by 5 bases and J by 3 bases. CDR3 loop: CASSSEGGTDTQYF. In nucleotides, the CDR3 is TGTGCCAGTAGTTCTGAGGGAGGGACAGATACGCAGTATTTT. Full variable domain (rest looked up from reference TRBV19 and TRBJ2-3): DGGITQSPKYLFRKEGQNVTLSCEQNLNHDAMYWYRQDPGQGLRLIYYSQIVNDFQKGDIAEGYSVSREKKESFPLTVTSAQKNPTAFYLCASSSEGGTDTQYFGPGTRLTVL.

J is TRBJ2-1 and V is TRBV11-3; maybe TRBD2 (6 bases). V shed 5 bases and J shed 13 bases, with 18 bases lying between them. Germline lookup yields CDR1 SGHNT and CDR2 YENEEA. The CDR3 extends over 13 amino acids. Here the CDR3 DNA reads TGTGCCAGCAGCCCCCAGGAGGGTCCAATTCAGTTCTTC. Translation: CASSPQEGPIQFF.

This clone was detected only a few times. This chain links TRBV30 with TRBJ1-4; no reliable D call. Germline CDR1 and CDR2: GTSNPN and SVGIG (reference sequence). Trimming left V 1 base short and J 10 bases short, with 10 bases between. The CDR3 runs to 12 residues. CDR3 sequence reads: CAWSGLGGKLFF. The CDR3 coding sequence is TGTGCCTGGAGTGGATTAGGAGGAAAACTGTTTTTT.

The CDR3 sequence: CASSFGTGRGETQYF. The DNA for the CDR3 is TGTGCCAGCAGCTTCGGGACAGGGAGGGGAGAGACCCAGTACTTC. The chain has TRBV7-9 and TRBJ2-5; 9 bases align to TRBD1. Germline V gene lookup returns CDR1 SEHNR and CDR2 FQNEAQ (reference sequence). The CDR3 runs to 15 residues. V lost 3 bases, J lost 4 bases, and 6 bases stayed unmatched.

The chain combines TRBV19 with TRBJ2-1; TRBD1 might be the D (7 bases). With 1 base removed from V and 4 bases from J, the gap between germline ends came to 14 bases. Germline assignment: CDR1 LNHDA and CDR2 SQIVND (reference sequence). The CDR3 extends over 16 amino acids. The CDR3: CASSIGTGGGYNEQFF. The CDR3 coding sequence is TGTGCCAGTAGTATAGGGACAGGAGGGGGGTACAATGAGCAGTTCTTC.

This chain uses TRBV11-2 with TRBJ2-5, with 9 bases identical to TRBD2. After removal of 0 bases from V and 5 bases from J, the junction contained 7 bases not matched to a gene. Germline V gives CDR1 SGHAT, CDR2 FQNNGV. This CDR3 is 16 amino acids long. The CDR3 spells CASSLEPLTSGETQYF. DNA for the CDR3: TGTGCCAGCAGCTTAGAACCCTTAACTAGCGGGGAGACCCAGTACTTC. Full variable domain (missing parts from reference TRBV11-2 and TRBJ2-5): EAGVAQSPRYKIIEKRQSVAFWCNPISGHATLYWYQQILGQGPKLLIQFQNNGVVDDSQLPKDRFSAERLKGVDSTLKIQPAKLEDSAVYLCASSLEPLTSGETQYFGPGTRLLVL.